This T cell receptor beta chain came from a study of T-cell reconstitution after alpha-beta-depleted transplantation in children (dated by TCRdb to about 2016). With respect to the entire study: Using TCR repertoire profiling, the study followed T-cell immune reconstitution in a quantitative way in children after TCRalphabeta/CD19-depleted allogeneic hematopoietic cell transplantation. The investigation overall reported the following: The apparently early recovery of alphabetaT-cell counts about two months after transplant reportedly depended on only several hundred rapidly expanded clones that came from non-depleted graft cells. In some patients, the high TCRbeta diversity seen at day 60 was put down to recipient T cells and intrathymic progenitors that had survived conditioning. Hyperexpanded clone frequencies declined over subsequent months; after one year, T-cell counts and TCRbeta diversity were mostly attributed to newly produced T cells.

Libraries were prepared through PCR. The run used an Illumina HiSeq 2500. Molecular barcoding was employed in the preparation of TCR libraries, with unique molecular identifiers being used to normalize TCRbeta repertoire quantification. TCRdb reprocessing: public reads trimmed at Q25 with fastp, clones called with MiXCR, in-frame beta chains kept. Identical CDR3 proteins give one entry, which carries the most common genes and DNA. In all, the sample holds some 550,000 distinct CDR3 sequences, and about 23% of those were seen once. Approximately 14% of the sample belongs to the ten largest clones. As regards this clonotype: It lacks a known antigen. Base qualities were left out, and no much larger clone turns up one base away.

The CDR3 starts with the cysteine, ends with the phenylalanine, and has 15 residues. Left in the record is the CDR3 DNA by itself, 45 bases read in frame from the first base. Germline trimming amounts to 5 bases on V and 0 bases on J, with 6 as the count of junction bases outside the gene matches. The germline V gene (reference sequence) sets CDR1 to DFQATT and CDR2 to SNEGSKA. The treatment or condition label of this sample denotes: allogeneic hematopoietic cell transplantation with graft depleted of TCRalphabeta T cells and CD19 B cells. The children who served as transplant recipients had been given grafts of TCRalphabeta/CD19-depleted allogeneic hematopoietic cells.

This receptor was taken from a boy in the first two years of life who had a stem cell transplant for acute myeloid leukemia, so the T cells may come from the graft donor. Recombination joined TRBV20-1 with TRBJ2-1; 8 middle bases align to TRBD1. The specimen comprised PBMCs, mostly from graft donor cells, sampled 360 days after TCRalphabeta/CD19-depleted stem cell transplant. The DNA is as follows: TGCAGTGCTCGACCTACAGGGGGCTCCTACAATGAGCAGTTCTTC. This encodes CSARPTGGSYNEQFF.